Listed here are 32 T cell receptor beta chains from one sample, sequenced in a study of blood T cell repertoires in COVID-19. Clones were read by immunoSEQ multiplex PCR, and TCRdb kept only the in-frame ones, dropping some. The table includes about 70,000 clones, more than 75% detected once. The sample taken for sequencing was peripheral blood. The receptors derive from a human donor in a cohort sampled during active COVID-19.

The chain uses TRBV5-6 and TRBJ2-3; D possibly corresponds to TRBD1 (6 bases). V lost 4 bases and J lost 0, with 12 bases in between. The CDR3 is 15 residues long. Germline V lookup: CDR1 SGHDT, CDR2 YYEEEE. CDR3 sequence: CASSVDRTSTDTQYF. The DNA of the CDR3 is TGTGCCAGCAGCGTAGACAGGACTAGCACAGATACGCAGTATTTT.

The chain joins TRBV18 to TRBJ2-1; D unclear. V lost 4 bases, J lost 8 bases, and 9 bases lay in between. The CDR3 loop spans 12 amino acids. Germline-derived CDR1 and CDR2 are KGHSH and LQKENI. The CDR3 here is CASSLQLYEQFF. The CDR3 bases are TGTGCCAGCTCACTTCAACTCTATGAGCAGTTCTTC.

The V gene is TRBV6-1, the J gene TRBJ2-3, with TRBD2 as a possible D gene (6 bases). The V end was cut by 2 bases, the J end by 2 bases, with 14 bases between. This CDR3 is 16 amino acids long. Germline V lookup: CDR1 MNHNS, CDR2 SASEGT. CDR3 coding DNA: TGTGCCAGCAGTGAATCGATAGCGGTTTACACAGATACGCAGTATTTT. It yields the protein CASSESIAVYTDTQYF.

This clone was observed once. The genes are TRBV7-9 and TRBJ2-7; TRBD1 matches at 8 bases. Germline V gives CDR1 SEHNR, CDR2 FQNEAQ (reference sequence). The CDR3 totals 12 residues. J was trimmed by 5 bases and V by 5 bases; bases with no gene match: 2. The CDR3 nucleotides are TGTGCCAGCAGCCCGGACAGGGACGAGCAGTACTTC. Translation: CASSPDRDEQYF.

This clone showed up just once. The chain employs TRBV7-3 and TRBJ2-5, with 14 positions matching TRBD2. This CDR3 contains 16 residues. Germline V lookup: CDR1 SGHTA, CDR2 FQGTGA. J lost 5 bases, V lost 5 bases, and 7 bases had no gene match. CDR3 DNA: TGTGCCAGCAGCAAGGGGACTAGCGGGAGTTCTGAGACCCAGTACTTC. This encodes CASSKGTSGSSETQYF.

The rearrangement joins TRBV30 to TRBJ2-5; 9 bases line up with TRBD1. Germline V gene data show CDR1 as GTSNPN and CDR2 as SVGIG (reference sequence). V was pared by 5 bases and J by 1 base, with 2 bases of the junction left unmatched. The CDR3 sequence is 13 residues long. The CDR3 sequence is CAWATGGQETQYF. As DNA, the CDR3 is TGTGCCTGGGCGACAGGGGGCCAAGAGACCCAGTACTTC.

The CDR3 DNA reads TGTGCCAGCAGCGTAGAGGGGTCTGGAAACACCATATATTTT. This sequence encodes CASSVEGSGNTIYF. The V gene is TRBV9, the J gene TRBJ1-3, with a weak D call TRBD1 (5 bases). Germline lookup yields CDR1 SGDLS and CDR2 YYNGEE. V was pared by 0 bases and J by 1 base, with 5 bases between. The CDR3 extends over 14 amino acids.

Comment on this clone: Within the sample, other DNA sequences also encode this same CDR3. CDR3 in DNA: TGTGCCAGCAGCGCGGGAGGGGGTAATGAAAAACTGTTTTTT. Protein product: CASSAGGGNEKLFF. The chain joins TRBV9 to TRBJ1-4; possibly TRBD1 for D (6 bases). Germline-derived CDR1 and CDR2 are SGDLS and YYNGEE. V lost 3 bases and J lost 4, with 10 bases in between. The CDR3 runs 14 residues.

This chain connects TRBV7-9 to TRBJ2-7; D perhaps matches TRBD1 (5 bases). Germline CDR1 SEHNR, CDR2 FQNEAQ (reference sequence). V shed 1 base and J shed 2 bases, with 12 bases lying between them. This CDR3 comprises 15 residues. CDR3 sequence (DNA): TGTGCCAGCAGCTTAGAACCAGGGATGCCCTACGAGCAGTACTTC. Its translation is CASSLEPGMPYEQYF.

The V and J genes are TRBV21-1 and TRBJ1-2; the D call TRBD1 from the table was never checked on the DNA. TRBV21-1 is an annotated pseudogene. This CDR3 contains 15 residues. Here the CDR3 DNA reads TGTGCCAGCAGCAAAGGAACAGGTCGAGGCTATGGCTACACCTTC. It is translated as CASSKGTGRGYGYTF.

This CDR3 reads CASSLGGQGKNIQYF. In DNA form, the CDR3 reads TGTGCCAGCAGCTTGGGAGGACAGGGGAAAAACATTCAGTACTTC. The J gene is TRBJ2-4, the V gene TRBV5-8; 9 positions agree with TRBD1. V lost 0 bases, J lost 4 bases, and 2 bases stayed unmatched. The CDR3 covers 15 residues. Germline V gene data show CDR1 as SGHTS and CDR2 as YDEGEE.

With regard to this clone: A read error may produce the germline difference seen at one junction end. Here the CDR3 reads CASSLELGQLGEKLFF. The CDR3 DNA follows: TGTGCCAGCAGTTTAGAGCTCGGACAGTTAGGTGAAAAACTGTTTTTT. The chain couples TRBV7-2 to TRBJ1-4; maybe TRBD1 (6 bases). The CDR3 extends over 16 amino acids. CDR1 and CDR2 from the germline V gene are SGHTA and FQGNSA.

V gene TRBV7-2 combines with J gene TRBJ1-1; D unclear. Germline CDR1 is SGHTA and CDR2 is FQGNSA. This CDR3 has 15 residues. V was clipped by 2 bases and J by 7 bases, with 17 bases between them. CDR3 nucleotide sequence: TGTGCCAGCAGCTTAATTTCGGTCCGGAGTAGTGAAGCTTTCTTT. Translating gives CASSLISVRSSEAFF.

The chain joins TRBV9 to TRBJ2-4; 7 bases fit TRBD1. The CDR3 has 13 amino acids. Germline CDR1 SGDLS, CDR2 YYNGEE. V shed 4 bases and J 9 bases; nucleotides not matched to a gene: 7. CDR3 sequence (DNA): TGTGCCAGCAGCTTAGGGGACAGCCCCATTCAGTACTTC. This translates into CASSLGDSPIQYF. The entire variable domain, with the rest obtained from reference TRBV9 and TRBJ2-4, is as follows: DSGVTQTPKHLITATGQRVTLRCSPRSGDLSVYWYQQSLDQGLQFLIQYYNGEERAKGNILERFSAQQFPDLHSELNLSSLELGDSALYFCASSLGDSPIQYFGAGTRLSVL.

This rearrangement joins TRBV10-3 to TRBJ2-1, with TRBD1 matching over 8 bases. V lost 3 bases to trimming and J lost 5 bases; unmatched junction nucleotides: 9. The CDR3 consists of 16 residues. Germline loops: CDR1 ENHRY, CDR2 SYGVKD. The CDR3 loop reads CAISERGGTGHNEQFF. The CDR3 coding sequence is TGTGCCATCAGTGAAAGGGGCGGGACAGGTCACAATGAGCAGTTCTTC.

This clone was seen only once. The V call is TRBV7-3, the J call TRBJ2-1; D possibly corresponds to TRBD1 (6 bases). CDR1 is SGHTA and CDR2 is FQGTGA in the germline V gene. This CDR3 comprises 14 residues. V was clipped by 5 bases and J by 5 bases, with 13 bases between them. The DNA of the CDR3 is TGTGCCAGCAGCCGAGAGACAGGCCACAATGAGCAGTTCTTC. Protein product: CASSRETGHNEQFF.

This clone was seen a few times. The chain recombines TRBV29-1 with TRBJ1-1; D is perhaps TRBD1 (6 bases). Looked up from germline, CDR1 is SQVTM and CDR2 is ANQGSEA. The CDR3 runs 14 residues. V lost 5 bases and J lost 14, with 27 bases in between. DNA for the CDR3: TGCAGCGTTTCGACCGAAAAGGACAGCCGGGGGGCCTTCTTT. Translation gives CSVSTEKDSRGAFF.

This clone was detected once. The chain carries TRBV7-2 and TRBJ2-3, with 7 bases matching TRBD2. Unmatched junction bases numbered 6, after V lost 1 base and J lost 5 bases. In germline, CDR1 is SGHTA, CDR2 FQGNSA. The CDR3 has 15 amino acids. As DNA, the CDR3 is TGTGCCAGCAGCTTAGGGGGCGGGAGAGTAGATACGCAGTATTTT. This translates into CASSLGGGRVDTQYF.

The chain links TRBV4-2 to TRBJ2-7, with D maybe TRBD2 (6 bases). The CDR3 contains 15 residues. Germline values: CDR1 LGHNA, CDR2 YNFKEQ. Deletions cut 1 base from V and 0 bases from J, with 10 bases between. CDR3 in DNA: TGTGCCAGCAGCCAAGCGGCGGGAAGCTCCTACGAGCAGTACTTC. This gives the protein CASSQAAGSSYEQYF.

CDR3 region: CASSQDQYNEQFF. DNA for the CDR3: TGTGCCAGCAGCCAAGACCAGTACAATGAGCAGTTCTTC. The rearrangement links TRBV4-2 to TRBJ2-1; D ambiguous. Germline V CDR1 and CDR2: LGHNA, YNFKEQ. The V and J ends lost 0 bases and 4 bases respectively, with 4 bases between them. The CDR3 extends over 13 amino acids.

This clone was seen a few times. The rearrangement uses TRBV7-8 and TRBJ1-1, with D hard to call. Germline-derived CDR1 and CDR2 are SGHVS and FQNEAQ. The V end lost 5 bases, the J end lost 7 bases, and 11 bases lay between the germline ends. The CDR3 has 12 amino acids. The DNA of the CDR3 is TGTGCCAGCAGCCAAAGAGGGAATGAAGCTTTCTTT. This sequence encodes CASSQRGNEAFF.

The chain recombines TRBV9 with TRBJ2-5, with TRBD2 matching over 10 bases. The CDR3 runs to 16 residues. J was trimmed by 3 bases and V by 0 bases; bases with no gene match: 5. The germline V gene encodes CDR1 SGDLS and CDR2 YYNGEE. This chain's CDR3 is CASSVASGRGEETQYF. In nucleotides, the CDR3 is TGTGCCAGCAGCGTAGCGAGCGGGAGGGGGGAAGAGACCCAGTACTTC.

The CDR3 is CASSHRLANALTAYNEQFF. DNA of the CDR3: TGTGCCAGCAGCCATAGACTAGCGAACGCTCTTACCGCATACAATGAGCAGTTCTTC. The V and J genes are TRBV14 and TRBJ2-1; TRBD2 matches at 8 bases. V shed 3 bases and J 4 bases; nucleotides not matched to a gene: 17. Germline V gene sequence: CDR1 SGHDN, CDR2 FVKESK. The CDR3 totals 19 residues.

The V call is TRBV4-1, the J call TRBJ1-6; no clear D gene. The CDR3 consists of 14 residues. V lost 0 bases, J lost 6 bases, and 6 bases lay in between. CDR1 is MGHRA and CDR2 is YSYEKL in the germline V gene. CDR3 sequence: CASSQDRINSPLHF. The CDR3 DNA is TGCGCCAGCAGCCAAGACAGGATTAATTCACCCCTCCACTTT.

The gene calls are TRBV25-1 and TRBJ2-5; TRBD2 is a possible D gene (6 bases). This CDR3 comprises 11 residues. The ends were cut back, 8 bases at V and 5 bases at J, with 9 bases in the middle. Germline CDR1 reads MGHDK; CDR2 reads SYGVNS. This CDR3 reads CASSRGETQYF. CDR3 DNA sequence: TGTGCCAGCTCACGGGGGGAGACCCAGTACTTC. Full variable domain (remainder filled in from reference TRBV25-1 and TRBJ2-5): EADIYQTPRYLVIGTGKKITLECSQTMGHDKMYWYQQDPGMELHLIHYSYGVNSTEKGDLSSESTVSRIRTEHFPLTLESARPSHTSQYLCASSRGETQYFGPGTRLLVL.

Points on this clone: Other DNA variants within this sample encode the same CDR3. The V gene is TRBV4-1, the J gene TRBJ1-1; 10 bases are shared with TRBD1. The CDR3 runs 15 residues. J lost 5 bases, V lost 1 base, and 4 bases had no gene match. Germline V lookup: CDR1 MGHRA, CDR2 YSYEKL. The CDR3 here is CASSQGTGGSTEAFF. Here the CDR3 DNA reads TGCGCCAGCAGCCAAGGGACAGGGGGAAGTACTGAAGCTTTCTTT.

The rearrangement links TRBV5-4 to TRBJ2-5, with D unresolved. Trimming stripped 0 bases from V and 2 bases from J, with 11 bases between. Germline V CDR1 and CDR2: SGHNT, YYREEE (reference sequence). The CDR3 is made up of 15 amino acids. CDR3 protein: CASSLGPSFQETQYF. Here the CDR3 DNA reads TGTGCCAGCAGCTTGGGGCCGTCCTTTCAAGAGACCCAGTACTTC.

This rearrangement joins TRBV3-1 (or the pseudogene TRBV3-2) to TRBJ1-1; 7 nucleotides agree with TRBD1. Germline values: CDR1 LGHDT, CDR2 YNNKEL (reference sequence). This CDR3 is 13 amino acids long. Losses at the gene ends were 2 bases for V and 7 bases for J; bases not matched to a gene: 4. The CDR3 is CASSQRGGSEAFF. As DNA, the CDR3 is TGTGCCAGCAGCCAACGAGGGGGCAGTGAAGCTTTCTTT.

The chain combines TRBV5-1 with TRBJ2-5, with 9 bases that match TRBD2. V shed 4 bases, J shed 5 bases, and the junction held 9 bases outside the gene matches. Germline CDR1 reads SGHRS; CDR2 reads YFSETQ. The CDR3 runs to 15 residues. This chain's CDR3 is CASSIAGAGPETQYF. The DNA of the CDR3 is TGCGCCAGCAGCATAGCGGGAGCAGGTCCGGAGACCCAGTACTTC.

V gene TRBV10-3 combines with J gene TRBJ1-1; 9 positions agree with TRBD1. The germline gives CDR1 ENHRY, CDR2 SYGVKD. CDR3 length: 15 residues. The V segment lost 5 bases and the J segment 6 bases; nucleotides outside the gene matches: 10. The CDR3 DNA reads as TGTGCCATCAGTCAAGGGACAGGGCAAATCGCTGAAGCTTTCTTT. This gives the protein CAISQGTGQIAEAFF.

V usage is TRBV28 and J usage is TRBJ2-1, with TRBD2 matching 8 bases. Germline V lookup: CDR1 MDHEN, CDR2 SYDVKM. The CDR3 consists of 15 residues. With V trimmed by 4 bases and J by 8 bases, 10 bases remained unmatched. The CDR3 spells CASSSQAGVWHEQFF. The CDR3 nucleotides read TGTGCCAGCAGTTCGCAAGCGGGAGTGTGGCATGAGCAGTTCTTC. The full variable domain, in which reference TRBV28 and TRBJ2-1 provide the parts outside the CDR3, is DVKVTQSSRYLVKRTGEKVFLECVQDMDHENMFWYRQDPGLGLRLIYFSYDVKMKEKGDIPEGYSVSREKKERFSLILESASTNQTSMYLCASSSQAGVWHEQFFGPGTRLTVL.

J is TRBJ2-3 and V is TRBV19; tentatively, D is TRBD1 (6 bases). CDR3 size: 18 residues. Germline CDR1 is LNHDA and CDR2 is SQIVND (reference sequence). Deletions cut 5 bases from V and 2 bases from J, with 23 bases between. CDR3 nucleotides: TGTGCCAGTAGTCCAGGCCCCTTGGACAGAACAAACACAGATACGCAGTATTTT. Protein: CASSPGPLDRTNTDTQYF.